The 29 T cell receptor beta chains in this list originate from one sample, sequenced in a study of CD8 T cells in Susac syndrome. RNA, at about 0.45 to 1 ug, was reverse transcribed with random hexamers. TCRdb used MiXCR to reprocess the immunoSEQ multiplex PCR reads, holding one entry per CDR3 protein. The sample includes 70,000 to 100,000 distinct CDR3 sequences, 95% to 97% of them seen just once. The sample consisted of CD8+ T cells from PBMCs. These receptors came from a human donor with Susac syndrome.

The chain links TRBV6-2 or TRBV6-3 to TRBJ1-2; D not certain. CDR1 and CDR2 from the germline V gene are MNHEY and SVGEGT. V was trimmed by 2 bases and J by 4 bases, leaving 17 bases between them. This CDR3 spans 16 amino acids. CDR3 amino acids: CASSYNADPQGYGYTF. DNA of the CDR3: TGTGCCAGCAGTTACAATGCGGATCCACAAGGCTATGGCTACACCTTC.

V is TRBV30 and J is TRBJ1-1; D not certain. CDR3 size: 12 residues. V lost 0 bases, J lost 6 bases, and 8 bases lay in between. Germline loops: CDR1 GTSNPN, CDR2 SVGIG (reference sequence). The CDR3 bases are TGTGCCTGGAGTGTACTTCGGGCTGAAGCTTTCTTT. The encoded protein is CAWSVLRAEAFF.

J is TRBJ2-7 and V is TRBV30; D remains ambiguous. Germline CDR1 GTSNPN, CDR2 SVGIG (reference sequence). The CDR3 totals 13 residues. The ends were cut back, 3 bases at V and 6 bases at J, with 15 bases in the middle. CDR3 coding DNA: TGTGCCTGGAGCCAAGAACCCCCGGGCGAGCAGTACTTC. Translated: CAWSQEPPGEQYF.

The chain recombines TRBV30 with TRBJ2-3; D might be TRBD1 (5 bases). The germline V and J ends were trimmed by 0 bases and 4 bases, with 11 bases remaining between them. Looked up from germline, CDR1 is GTSNPN and CDR2 is SVGIG (reference sequence). This CDR3 has 14 residues. CDR3 nucleotides: TGTGCCTGGAGTGTAGGGGATGGCCCAGATACGCAGTATTTT. Protein sequence: CAWSVGDGPDTQYF.

The V and J genes are TRBV6-5 and TRBJ2-5; D not resolved. Germline-derived CDR1 and CDR2 are MNHEY and SVGAGI. The V and J ends lost 4 bases and 0 bases respectively, with 9 bases between them. The CDR3 runs to 14 residues. In DNA, the CDR3 is TGTGCCAGCAGTTGGACGGTGTACCAAGAGACCCAGTACTTC. Translating it yields CASSWTVYQETQYF.

The chain has TRBV6-5 and TRBJ2-1; 8 bases align to TRBD1. Germline V lookup: CDR1 MNHEY, CDR2 SVGAGI. The CDR3 has 15 amino acids. The V gene end was trimmed by 6 bases and the J gene end by 9 bases; junction bases not matched to a gene: 13. The CDR3 region is CASRSPGQEVGEQFF. The CDR3, as DNA: TGTGCCAGCAGGTCCCCGGGACAGGAGGTTGGTGAGCAGTTCTTC.

The chain combines TRBV12-3 or TRBV12-4 with TRBJ1-2, with D maybe TRBD1 (6 bases). V lost 2 bases, J lost 4 bases, and 14 bases lay in between. This CDR3 region has 15 residues. The CDR3 sequence: CASSLRDTRRYGYTF. The CDR3 bases are TGTGCCAGCAGTTTAAGGGACACGCGACGCTATGGCTACACCTTC.

This chain uses TRBV20-1 with TRBJ1-4, with 8 bases that match TRBD1. Trimming cost V 0 bases and J 3 bases; bases outside gene matches: 9. CDR1 is DFQATT and CDR2 is SNEGSKA in the germline V gene (reference sequence). The CDR3 consists of 17 residues. CDR3 sequence reads: CSARDLGQGGPNEKLFF. Written as DNA, the CDR3 is TGCAGTGCTAGAGATCTAGGACAGGGAGGCCCTAATGAAAAACTGTTTTTT.

V gene TRBV27 combines with J gene TRBJ1-6, with 7 positions matching TRBD1. Per germline, CDR1 MNHEY and CDR2 SMNVEV (reference sequence). Trimming cost V 5 bases and J 9 bases; bases outside gene matches: 7. This CDR3 is 14 amino acids long. As DNA, the CDR3 is TGTGCCAGCAGTCTACAGGGGTTTGGTTCACCCCTCCACTTT. Protein product: CASSLQGFGSPLHF.

CDR3 residues: CAWAGGQYNEQFF. The CDR3 nucleotides are TGTGCCTGGGCGGGGGGGCAGTACAATGAGCAGTTCTTC. The chain links TRBV30 to TRBJ2-1, with 9 bases fitting TRBD2. Germline V CDR1 and CDR2: GTSNPN, SVGIG (reference sequence). V was clipped by 5 bases and J by 4 bases; unmatched bases: 3. CDR3 length: 13 amino acids.

The chain has TRBV20-1 and TRBJ2-5; 8 bases align to TRBD2. After removal of 0 bases from V and 2 bases from J, the junction contained 17 bases not matched to a gene. This CDR3 is built from 19 residues. CDR1 and CDR2 from the germline V gene are DFQATT and SNEGSKA (reference sequence). The chain's CDR3 is CSARDLMRRGGGTQETQYF. In nucleotides, the CDR3 is TGCAGTGCTAGAGATCTAATGAGGAGGGGCGGGGGGACTCAAGAGACCCAGTACTTC.

This rearrangement joins TRBV30 to TRBJ2-5; D call uncertain. V was trimmed by 7 bases and J by 1 base, leaving 16 bases between them. Germline CDR1 reads GTSNPN; CDR2 reads SVGIG (reference sequence). The CDR3 is made up of 14 amino acids. Written as DNA, the CDR3 is TGTGCCTCCGCCCCCCCGTTGGGCCAAGAGACCCAGTACTTC. Translation gives CASAPPLGQETQYF.

The V and J genes are TRBV27 and TRBJ1-1, with D tentatively TRBD1 (5 bases). There are 13 residues in the CDR3. V lost 8 bases, J lost 1 base, and 11 bases lay in between. Germline-derived CDR1 and CDR2 are MNHEY and SMNVEV (reference sequence). The DNA for the CDR3 is TGTGCCAGCCTTCGGGGCCCGAACACTGAAGCTTTCTTT. Translating gives CASLRGPNTEAFF.

The chain combines TRBV7-9 with TRBJ1-5; D not certain. Germline V gives CDR1 SEHNR, CDR2 FQNEAQ (reference sequence). Trimming cost V 5 bases and J 5 bases, with 13 bases left between them. This CDR3 has 14 amino acids. For the CDR3, the DNA is TGTGCCAGCAGCGAACCTGAAGTGGATCAGCCCCAGCATTTT. Protein product: CASSEPEVDQPQHF.

The CDR3 loop is CAQTEGWNTEAFF. CDR3 coding DNA: TGTGCCCAAACGGAAGGTTGGAACACTGAAGCTTTCTTT. V is TRBV10-3 and J is TRBJ1-1; D not resolved. Trimming left V 11 bases short and J 1 base short, with 14 bases between. The CDR3 totals 13 residues. Germline CDR1 and CDR2: ENHRY and SYGVKD.

This clonotype was detected only a few times. The CDR3 coding sequence is TGTGCCAGCAGCGATAGAGGGGGGTATGGCTACACCTTC. Protein product: CASSDRGGYGYTF. The chain uses TRBV7-2 and TRBJ1-2, with D possibly being TRBD1 (6 bases). V lost 5 bases and J 5 bases, leaving 12 bases between the germline ends. The CDR3 runs 13 residues. The V gene's germline CDR1 is SGHTA and CDR2 FQGNSA.

A single count supports this clonotype. V and J are TRBV20-1 and TRBJ2-7, with 7 bases lining up with TRBD1. The CDR3 spans 12 residues. With V trimmed by 5 bases and J by 3 bases, 4 bases remained unmatched. The germline V gene encodes CDR1 DFQATT and CDR2 SNEGSKA (reference sequence). CDR3 amino acids: CSASRTGYEQYF. CDR3 nucleotides: TGCAGTGCTTCTCGGACAGGCTACGAGCAGTACTTC.

The chain links TRBV7-2 to TRBJ2-1, with D tentatively TRBD1 or TRBD2 (5 bases each). The CDR3 spans 14 residues. CDR1 and CDR2 (germline): SGHTA, FQGNSA. V was clipped by 5 bases and J by 2 bases, with 10 bases between them. The CDR3 loop is CASSPLGAYNEQFF. The CDR3 coding sequence is TGTGCCAGCAGCCCACTGGGGGCCTACAATGAGCAGTTCTTC.

The rearrangement links TRBV6-5 to TRBJ2-7; unclear D gene. The V gene's germline CDR1 is MNHEY and CDR2 SVGAGI. The V and J ends lost 8 bases and 3 bases respectively, with 8 bases between them. This CDR3 is 11 amino acids long. This chain's CDR3 is CASVRDYEQYF. In DNA, the CDR3 is TGTGCCAGCGTCAGAGACTACGAGCAGTACTTC.

The chain recombines TRBV6-2 or TRBV6-3 with TRBJ2-1, with unresolved D. Germline CDR1 MNHEY, CDR2 SVGEGT. The V end was cut by 0 bases, the J end by 4 bases, with 10 bases between. The CDR3 sequence is 15 residues long. CDR3 DNA: TGTGCCAGCAGTTACTCGACCATTCCTTACAATGAGCAGTTCTTC. Translated: CASSYSTIPYNEQFF.

This clonotype was detected once. This chain connects TRBV28 to TRBJ1-1; D gene unclear. The V end lost 7 bases, the J end lost 0 bases, and 12 bases lay between the germline ends. There are 14 residues in the CDR3. Looked up from germline, CDR1 is MDHEN and CDR2 is SYDVKM. The CDR3 DNA sequence: TGTGCCAGCAACCGGCAGGAGATGAACACTGAAGCTTTCTTT. Its translation: CASNRQEMNTEAFF.

The chain joins TRBV29-1 to TRBJ2-7; possible D gene TRBD2, 6 bases. This CDR3 region has 15 residues. V lost 1 base and J lost 0, with 13 bases in between. CDR1 and CDR2 (germline): SQVTM, ANQGSEA. CDR3 sequence (DNA): TGCAGCGTTGAAGGGAGGGGACGTAGCTCCTACGAGCAGTACTTC. Translated: CSVEGRGRSSYEQYF.

The rearrangement joins TRBV20-1 to TRBJ2-3; D possibly matches TRBD1 or TRBD2 (5 bases each). Germline loops: CDR1 DFQATT, CDR2 SNEGSKA (reference sequence). The germline V and J ends were trimmed by 5 bases and 2 bases, with 14 bases remaining between them. This CDR3 is 14 amino acids long. The CDR3 sequence is CSAHEGSVTDTQYF. CDR3 DNA: TGCAGTGCTCATGAGGGGAGCGTCACAGATACGCAGTATTTT.

The chain has TRBV20-1 and TRBJ2-7; D is uncertain. The CDR3 has 13 residues. With 6 bases removed from V and 1 base from J, the gap between germline ends came to 13 bases. The germline gives CDR1 DFQATT, CDR2 SNEGSKA (reference sequence). CDR3 coding DNA: TGCAGTGCCAGTCCAGAGGATTCCTACGAGCAGTACTTC. As protein: CSASPEDSYEQYF.

The V and J genes are TRBV28 and TRBJ2-1, with TRBD2 matching 7 bases. Per the germline V gene, CDR1 is MDHEN and CDR2 is SYDVKM. V was clipped by 6 bases and J by 9 bases; unmatched bases: 11. This CDR3 has 14 amino acids. This CDR3 reads CASSPPYGGTEQFF. In nucleotides, the CDR3 is TGTGCCAGCAGCCCTCCCTACGGGGGGACTGAGCAGTTCTTC.

V usage is TRBV6-2 or TRBV6-3 and J usage is TRBJ1-5; 7 positions agree with TRBD1. The trim removed 5 bases at V and 0 bases at J, leaving 7 bases unmatched. In germline, CDR1 is MNHEY, CDR2 SVGEGT. This CDR3 comprises 16 residues. Here the CDR3 DNA reads TGTGCCAGCAGTCGGCGGGGGACAGATAGCAATCAGCCCCAGCATTTT. This translates into CASSRRGTDSNQPQHF.

The J gene is TRBJ1-2, the V gene TRBV29-1; 10 bases agree with TRBD1. Unmatched junction bases numbered 7, after V lost 6 bases and J lost 0 bases. Germline values: CDR1 SQVTM, CDR2 ANQGSEA. The CDR3 has 15 amino acids. For the CDR3, the DNA is TGCAGCGTCTATGGACAGGGGGATTCTAACTATGGCTACACCTTC. It is translated as CSVYGQGDSNYGYTF.

The V and J genes are TRBV20-1 and TRBJ2-5; TRBD2 matches 12 bases. Germline V gives CDR1 DFQATT, CDR2 SNEGSKA (reference sequence). J was trimmed by 5 bases and V by 1 base; bases with no gene match: 5. This CDR3 region has 15 residues. DNA for the CDR3: TGCAGTGCTAGAGTTGGACTAGCGGGGTGGGAGACCCAGTACTTC. Translation gives CSARVGLAGWETQYF.

The V gene is TRBV18, the J gene TRBJ2-1, with D possibly being TRBD2 (5 bases). The V and J ends lost 3 bases and 9 bases respectively, with 12 bases between them. The length of the CDR3 is 13 residues. Germline V gene sequence: CDR1 KGHSH, CDR2 LQKENI. Here the CDR3 reads CASSPDRGGEQFF. Here the CDR3 DNA reads TGTGCCAGCTCACCTGATCGGGGTGGTGAGCAGTTCTTC.